The 16 T cell receptor beta chains presented below share a single source sample, sequenced in a study of cytomegalovirus exposure and HLA in healthy donors. The PCR contained 60 Vbeta and 13 Jbeta primers. The protocol was immunoSEQ multiplex PCR, while the TCRdb copy is restricted to in-frame clones and leaves out a portion. The table lists 130,000 or so clones, about three quarters of them singletons. Specimen: PBMCs. These receptors were taken from a female donor in good health and CMV-seronegative.

This chain joins TRBV10-3 and TRBJ2-1; 16 bases fit TRBD2. Looked up from germline, CDR1 is ENHRY and CDR2 is SYGVKD. The CDR3 is made up of 17 amino acids. Unmatched junction bases numbered 0, after V lost 2 bases and J lost 2 bases. CDR3 nucleotides: TGTGCCATCAGTGAGGGGACTAGCGGGGGGGCCTACAATGAGCAGTTCTTC. It yields the protein CAISEGTSGGAYNEQFF.

This sequence joins TRBV7-2 and TRBJ1-4; 7 bases line up with TRBD1. From germline, CDR1 is SGHTA and CDR2 FQGNSA. With 5 bases clipped from V and 0 bases from J, the junction kept 3 bases outside the gene matches. The CDR3 length is 15 residues. CDR3: CASSRDSTTNEKLFF. The CDR3 bases are TGTGCCAGCAGCAGGGACAGTACAACTAATGAAAAACTGTTTTTT.

V is TRBV18 and J is TRBJ1-3; possible D gene TRBD1, 6 bases. Germline CDR1 and CDR2: KGHSH and LQKENI. The CDR3 contains 17 residues. V lost 3 bases, J lost 3 bases, and 18 bases lay in between. The CDR3 here is CASSPPQGSFVGNTIYF. DNA of the CDR3: TGTGCCAGCTCACCTCCACAGGGCTCGTTTGTTGGAAACACCATATATTTT.

The CDR3 sequence is CASSSRDRQETQYF. DNA of the CDR3: TGTGCCAGCAGCTCGAGGGACAGACAAGAGACCCAGTACTTC. This chain uses TRBV7-2 with TRBJ2-5, with TRBD1 matching 7 bases. Germline V gene sequence: CDR1 SGHTA, CDR2 FQGNSA. This CDR3 is built from 14 residues. V shed 4 bases and J 2 bases; nucleotides not matched to a gene: 4.

V is TRBV30 and J is TRBJ1-6; D is possibly TRBD1 (5 bases). This CDR3 region has 11 residues. Looked up from germline, CDR1 is GTSNPN and CDR2 is SVGIG (reference sequence). In nucleotides, the CDR3 is TGTGCAGTGGGAGGGGCCAGGCCCCTCCACTTT. Its protein is CAVGGARPLHF.

This chain uses TRBV6-5 with TRBJ2-7; 7 bases match TRBD1. Germline V gene lookup returns CDR1 MNHEY and CDR2 SVGAGI. The CDR3 loop spans 16 amino acids. J gave up 2 bases and V 2 bases, and 9 bases lay outside the gene matches. CDR3 region: CASSYTRTGRTYEQYF. DNA of the CDR3: TGTGCCAGCAGTTACACACGGACAGGCCGAACCTACGAGCAGTACTTC.

This clone was found a few times. CDR3 region: CASSPTRTAVTEAFF. In DNA, the CDR3 is TGTGCCAGTAGTCCTACCAGGACAGCAGTCACTGAAGCTTTCTTT. This chain uses TRBV19 with TRBJ1-1, with D possibly TRBD1 on 6 matching bases. The germline V gene has CDR1 LNHDA and CDR2 SQIVND (reference sequence). The CDR3 extends over 15 amino acids. V dropped 5 bases and J dropped 4 bases, with 17 bases sitting between them.

This clone was seen just once. The chain links TRBV11-2 to TRBJ2-3, with D maybe TRBD2 (6 bases). The ends were cut back, 4 bases at V and 0 bases at J, with 17 bases in the middle. Germline V gene sequence: CDR1 SGHAT, CDR2 FQNNGV. This CDR3 contains 17 residues. The CDR3 coding sequence is TGTGCCAGCAGCTCTACGGCTGCGGGGATTAGCACAGATACGCAGTATTTT. Amino acid sequence: CASSSTAAGISTDTQYF.

The chain uses TRBV21-1 and TRBJ2-7; TRBD2, the table's D call, was not compared with the DNA. TRBV21-1 is shown as a pseudogene. This CDR3 has 12 amino acids. CDR3 DNA sequence: TGTGCCACCCTGCCTGATTCGGTCGAGCAGTACTTC. Protein sequence: CATLPDSVEQYF.

J is TRBJ2-5 and V is TRBV7-7; 9 bases fit TRBD2. The CDR3 covers 15 residues. Germline CDR1 and CDR2: SSHAT and FNYEAQ (reference sequence). The junction had 3 bases not matched to a gene; V was cut back by 3 bases and J by 1 base. CDR3 DNA: TGTGCCAGCAGCTTCGGGCGGGGGGGCCAAGAGACCCAGTACTTC. Translation gives CASSFGRGGQETQYF. The full variable domain, in which reference TRBV7-7 and TRBJ2-5 provide the parts outside the CDR3, is GAGVSQSPRYKVTKRGQDVTLRCDPISSHATLYWYQQALGQGPEFLTYFNYEAQPDKSGLPSDRFSAERPEGSISTLTIQRTEQRDSAMYRCASSFGRGGQETQYFGPGTRLLVL.

The V gene is TRBV6-1, the J gene TRBJ2-5; TRBD1 agrees at 9 bases. The CDR3 contains 14 residues. V shed 6 bases and J 7 bases; nucleotides not matched to a gene: 9. The germline gives CDR1 MNHNS, CDR2 SASEGT. CDR3 loop: CASSRDRVFGTQYF. The CDR3 region has the DNA TGTGCCAGCAGCCGGGACAGGGTTTTTGGGACCCAGTACTTC.

This clone was recorded once. V usage is TRBV19 and J usage is TRBJ1-2; D is perhaps TRBD1 (6 bases). The CDR3 extends over 15 amino acids. V was trimmed by 5 bases and J by 0 bases, leaving 13 bases between them. Germline V lookup: CDR1 LNHDA, CDR2 SQIVND (reference sequence). CDR3 nucleotide sequence: TGTGCCAGTAGTCCACGGGACATTCCTAACTATGGCTACACCTTC. Its protein is CASSPRDIPNYGYTF.

V usage is TRBV2 and J usage is TRBJ2-7, with D possibly TRBD1 on 6 matching bases. CDR1 and CDR2 (germline): SNHLY, FYNNEI. The CDR3 length is 13 residues. V lost 7 bases to trimming and J lost 7 bases, with 17 bases between them. CDR3 nucleotides: TGTGCCAGCACGCGCCGCAGGGGCGAGGAGCAGTACTTC. It codes for CASTRRRGEEQYF.

In its sample, this clone was seen once. The CDR3, as DNA: TGTGCCAGCTCACCACGGCAGGGTCAGCAGCCCCAGCATTTT. Protein: CASSPRQGQQPQHF. The rearrangement joins TRBV18 to TRBJ1-5; D may be TRBD1 (5 bases). V lost 1 base and J lost 7, with 11 bases in between. This CDR3 has 14 amino acids. Germline V CDR1 and CDR2: KGHSH, LQKENI.

The chain carries TRBV28 and TRBJ1-2, with TRBD1 identical over 12 bases. The V gene end was trimmed by 7 bases and the J gene end by 8 bases; junction bases not matched to a gene: 14. This CDR3 comprises 16 residues. Per the germline V gene, CDR1 is MDHEN and CDR2 is SYDVKM. The DNA for the CDR3 is TGTGCCAGCACCTGGGGACAGGGGGCGCGGGTTGGGGGCTACACCTTC. This codes for CASTWGQGARVGGYTF.

The chain is built from TRBV7-6 and TRBJ2-2; TRBD1 might be the D (6 bases). Germline lookup yields CDR1 SGHVS and CDR2 FNYEAQ. The V end was cut by 4 bases, the J end by 3 bases, with 15 bases between. This CDR3 contains 16 residues. In DNA, the CDR3 is TGTGCCAGCAGCTCCACCGGGACACCTGACACCGGGGAGCTGTTTTTT. This sequence encodes CASSSTGTPDTGELFF.